This entry features one T cell receptor (beta chain) sequence. These data belong to a study of blood T cells in healthy people across ages. Primed by a sample-barcoded 5' primer and a J-beta primer mix, a second PCR proceeded for 7 to 11 cycles. TCRdb called the 5' RACE reads again in MiXCR, with one record for every CDR3 protein. The sample has 760,000 or so distinct CDR3 sequences; 20% to 30% are singletons. V gave up 3 bases and J gave up 7 bases; unmatched junction bases: 6. CDR1 and CDR2 from the germline V gene are SGHVS and FQNEAQ. The CDR3 loop spans 14 amino acids. The data also belong to a second study, concerning T cells of mothers and their children.

The specimen was blood. The TCR originated in a boy aged 5-17 years in good health. The chain is built from TRBV7-8 and TRBJ1-2, with TRBD1 matching 9 bases. The CDR3 DNA is TGTGCCAGCAGCTTGATGACAGGGGGAAGTGGCTACACCTTC. This gives the protein CASSLMTGGSGYTF.